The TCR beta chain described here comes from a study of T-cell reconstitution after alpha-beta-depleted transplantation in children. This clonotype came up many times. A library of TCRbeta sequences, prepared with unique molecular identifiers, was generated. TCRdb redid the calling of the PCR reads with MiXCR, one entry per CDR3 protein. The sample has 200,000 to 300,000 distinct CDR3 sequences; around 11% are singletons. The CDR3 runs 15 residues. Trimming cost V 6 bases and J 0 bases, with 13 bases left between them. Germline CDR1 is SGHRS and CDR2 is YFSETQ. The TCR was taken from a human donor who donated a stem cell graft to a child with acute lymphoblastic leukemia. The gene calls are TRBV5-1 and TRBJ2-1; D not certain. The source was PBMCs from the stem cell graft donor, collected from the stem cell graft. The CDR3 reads CASTLGRSSYNEQFF. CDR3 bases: TGCGCCAGCACTCTGGGCCGGAGCTCCTACAATGAGCAGTTCTTC.